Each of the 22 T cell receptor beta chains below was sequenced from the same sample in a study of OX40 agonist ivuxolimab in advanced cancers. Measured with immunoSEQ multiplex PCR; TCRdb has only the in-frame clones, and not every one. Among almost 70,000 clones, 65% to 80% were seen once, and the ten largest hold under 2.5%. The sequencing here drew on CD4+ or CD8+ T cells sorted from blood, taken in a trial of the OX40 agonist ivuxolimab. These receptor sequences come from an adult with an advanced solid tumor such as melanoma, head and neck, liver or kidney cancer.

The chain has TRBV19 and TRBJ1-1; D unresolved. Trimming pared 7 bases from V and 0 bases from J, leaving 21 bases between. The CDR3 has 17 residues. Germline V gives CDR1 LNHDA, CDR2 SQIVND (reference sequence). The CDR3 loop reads CASKMGEYRLLNTEAFF. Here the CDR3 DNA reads TGTGCCAGTAAGATGGGAGAGTATCGGCTGCTGAACACTGAAGCTTTCTTT.

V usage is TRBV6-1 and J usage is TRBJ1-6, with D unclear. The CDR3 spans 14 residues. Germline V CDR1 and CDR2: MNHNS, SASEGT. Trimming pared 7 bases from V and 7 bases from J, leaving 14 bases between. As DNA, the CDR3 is TGTGCCAGCAAACAAGATGCGGCGAATTCACCCCTCCACTTT. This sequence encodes CASKQDAANSPLHF.

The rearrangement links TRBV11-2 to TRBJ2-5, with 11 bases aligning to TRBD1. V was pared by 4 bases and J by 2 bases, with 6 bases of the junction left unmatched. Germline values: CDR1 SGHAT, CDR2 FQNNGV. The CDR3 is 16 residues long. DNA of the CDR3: TGTGCCAGCAGCTCAGCCGGGACAGGGGGACAAGAGACCCAGTACTTC. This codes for CASSSAGTGGQETQYF.

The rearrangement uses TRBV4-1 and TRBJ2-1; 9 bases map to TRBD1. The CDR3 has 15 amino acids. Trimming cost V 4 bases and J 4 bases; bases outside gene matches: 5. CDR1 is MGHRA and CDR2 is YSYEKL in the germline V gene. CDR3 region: CASSRSGQGYNEQFF. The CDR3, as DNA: TGCGCCAGCAGCCGATCGGGACAGGGATACAATGAGCAGTTCTTC.

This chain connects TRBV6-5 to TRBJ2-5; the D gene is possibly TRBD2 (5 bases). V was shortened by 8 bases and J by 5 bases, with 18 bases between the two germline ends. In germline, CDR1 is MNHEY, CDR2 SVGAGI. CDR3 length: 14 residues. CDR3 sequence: CASAPPGVGETQYF. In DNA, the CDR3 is TGTGCCAGCGCGCCCCCCGGGGTAGGGGAGACCCAGTACTTC.

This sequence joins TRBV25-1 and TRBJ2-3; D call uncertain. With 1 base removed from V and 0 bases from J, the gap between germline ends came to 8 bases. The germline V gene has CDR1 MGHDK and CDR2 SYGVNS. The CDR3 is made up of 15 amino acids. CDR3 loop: CASSEFIGSTDTQYF. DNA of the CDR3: TGTGCCAGCAGTGAATTTATTGGAAGCACAGATACGCAGTATTTT.

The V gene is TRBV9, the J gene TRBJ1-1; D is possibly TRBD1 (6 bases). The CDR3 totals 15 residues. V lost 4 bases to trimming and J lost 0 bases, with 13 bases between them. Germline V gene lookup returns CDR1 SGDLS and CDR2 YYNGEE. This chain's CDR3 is CASSSSGGVNTEAFF. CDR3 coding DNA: TGTGCCAGCAGCTCCTCTGGGGGCGTGAACACTGAAGCTTTCTTT. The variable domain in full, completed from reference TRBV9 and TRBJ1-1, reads DSGVTQTPKHLITATGQRVTLRCSPRSGDLSVYWYQQSLDQGLQFLIQYYNGEERAKGNILERFSAQQFPDLHSELNLSSLELGDSALYFCASSSSGGVNTEAFFGQGTRLTVV.

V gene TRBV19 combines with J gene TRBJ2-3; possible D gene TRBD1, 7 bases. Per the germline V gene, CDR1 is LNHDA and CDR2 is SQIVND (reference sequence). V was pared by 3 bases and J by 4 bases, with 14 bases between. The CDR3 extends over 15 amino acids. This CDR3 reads CASSIPGGGADTQYF. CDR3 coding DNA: TGTGCCAGTAGTATCCCAGGGGGAGGTGCAGATACGCAGTATTTT.

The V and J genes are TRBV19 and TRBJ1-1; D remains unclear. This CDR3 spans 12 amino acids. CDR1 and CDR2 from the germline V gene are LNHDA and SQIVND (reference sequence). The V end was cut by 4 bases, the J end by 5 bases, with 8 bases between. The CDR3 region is CASSREGTEAFF. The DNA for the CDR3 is TGTGCCAGTAGTAGGGAAGGGACTGAAGCTTTCTTT.

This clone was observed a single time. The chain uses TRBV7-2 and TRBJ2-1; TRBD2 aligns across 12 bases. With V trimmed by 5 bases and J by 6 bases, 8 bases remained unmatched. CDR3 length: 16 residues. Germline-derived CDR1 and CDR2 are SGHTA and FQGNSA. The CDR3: CASSLSKGLAGNEQFF. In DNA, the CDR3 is TGTGCCAGCAGCCTTAGCAAGGGACTAGCGGGCAATGAGCAGTTCTTC. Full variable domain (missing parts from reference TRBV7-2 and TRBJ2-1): GAGVSQSPSNKVTEKGKDVELRCDPISGHTALYWYRQSLGQGLEFLIYFQGNSAPDKSGLPSDRFSAERTGGSVSTLTIQRTQQEDSAVYLCASSLSKGLAGNEQFFGPGTRLTVL.

The DNA of the CDR3 is TGTGCCAGCACCCGTCTTAGGGAGAACACTGAAGCTTTCTTT. It translates to CASTRLRENTEAFF. The chain combines TRBV7-8 with TRBJ1-1; D remains unclear. V was cut by 7 bases and J by 1 base, with 13 bases left in between. In germline, CDR1 is SGHVS, CDR2 FQNEAQ. The CDR3 loop spans 14 amino acids.

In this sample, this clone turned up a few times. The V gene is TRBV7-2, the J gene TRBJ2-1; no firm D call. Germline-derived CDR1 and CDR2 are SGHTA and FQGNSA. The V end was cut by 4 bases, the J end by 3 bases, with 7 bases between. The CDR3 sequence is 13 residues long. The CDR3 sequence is CASSSDGYNEQFF. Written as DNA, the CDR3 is TGTGCCAGCAGCTCGGACGGCTACAATGAGCAGTTCTTC. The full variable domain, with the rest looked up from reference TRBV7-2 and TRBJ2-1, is GAGVSQSPSNKVTEKGKDVELRCDPISGHTALYWYRQSLGQGLEFLIYFQGNSAPDKSGLPSDRFSAERTGGSVSTLTIQRTQQEDSAVYLCASSSDGYNEQFFGPGTRLTVL.

This chain's CDR3 is CASSLGLAHNEQFF. The CDR3 coding sequence is TGTGCCAGCAGTCTCGGACTAGCGCACAATGAGCAGTTCTTC. V and J are TRBV2 and TRBJ2-1; 9 bases map to TRBD2. The CDR3 is 14 residues long. Germline loops: CDR1 SNHLY, CDR2 FYNNEI. V shed 5 bases, J shed 5 bases, and the junction held 4 bases outside the gene matches.

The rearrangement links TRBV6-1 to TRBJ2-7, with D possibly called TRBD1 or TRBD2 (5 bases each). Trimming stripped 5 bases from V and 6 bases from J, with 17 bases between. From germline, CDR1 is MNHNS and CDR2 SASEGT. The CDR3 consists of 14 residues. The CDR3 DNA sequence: TGTGCCAGCAGTTTGGGACCTCAGTTAGGCGAGCAGTACTTC. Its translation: CASSLGPQLGEQYF.

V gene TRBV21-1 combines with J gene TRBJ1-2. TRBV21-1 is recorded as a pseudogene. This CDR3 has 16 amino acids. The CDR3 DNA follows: TGTGCCAGCAGCAAAGGACGGAAGGGCCCAACCTATGGCTACACCTTC. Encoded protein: CASSKGRKGPTYGYTF.

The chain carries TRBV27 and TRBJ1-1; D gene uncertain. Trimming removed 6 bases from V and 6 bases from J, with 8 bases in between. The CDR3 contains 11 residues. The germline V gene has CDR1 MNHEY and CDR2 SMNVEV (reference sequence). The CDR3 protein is CASSRGSEAFF. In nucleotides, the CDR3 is TGTGCCAGCAGCCGTGGCTCTGAAGCTTTCTTT.

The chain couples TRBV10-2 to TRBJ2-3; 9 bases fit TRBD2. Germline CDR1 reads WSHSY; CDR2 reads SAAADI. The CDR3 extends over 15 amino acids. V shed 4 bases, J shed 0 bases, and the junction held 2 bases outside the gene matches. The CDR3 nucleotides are TGCGCCAGCAGTGGGACTAGCGTTAGCACAGATACGCAGTATTTT. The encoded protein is CASSGTSVSTDTQYF.

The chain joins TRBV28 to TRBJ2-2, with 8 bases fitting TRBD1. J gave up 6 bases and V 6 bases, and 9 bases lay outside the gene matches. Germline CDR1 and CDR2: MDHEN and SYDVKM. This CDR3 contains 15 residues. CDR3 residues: CASSRRTGPAGELFF. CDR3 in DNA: TGTGCCAGCAGCCGCCGGACAGGGCCCGCCGGGGAGCTGTTTTTT.

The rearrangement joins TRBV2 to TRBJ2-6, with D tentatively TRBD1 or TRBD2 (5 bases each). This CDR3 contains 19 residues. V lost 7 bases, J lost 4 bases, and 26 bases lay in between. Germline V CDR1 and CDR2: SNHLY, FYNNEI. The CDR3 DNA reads TGTGCCAGCACCGCCGCCGTCGGGACGGAGGCTTTAGGGGCCAACGTCCTGACTTTC. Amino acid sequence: CASTAAVGTEALGANVLTF.

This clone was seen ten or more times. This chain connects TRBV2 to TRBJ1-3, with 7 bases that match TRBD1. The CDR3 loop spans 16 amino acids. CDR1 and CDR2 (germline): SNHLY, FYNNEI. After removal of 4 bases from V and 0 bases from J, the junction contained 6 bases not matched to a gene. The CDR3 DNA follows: TGTGCCAGCAGTGTGGGACAGTTTGTCTCTGGAAACACCATATATTTT. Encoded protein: CASSVGQFVSGNTIYF. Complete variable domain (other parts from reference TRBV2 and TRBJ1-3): EPEVTQTPSHQVTQMGQEVILRCVPISNHLYFYWYRQILGQKVEFLVSFYNNEISEKSEIFDDQFSVERPDGSNFTLKIRSTKLEDSAMYFCASSVGQFVSGNTIYFGEGSWLTVV.

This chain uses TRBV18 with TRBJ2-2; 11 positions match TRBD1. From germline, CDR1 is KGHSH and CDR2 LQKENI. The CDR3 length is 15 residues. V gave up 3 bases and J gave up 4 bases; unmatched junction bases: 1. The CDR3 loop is CASSPGTGGTGELFF. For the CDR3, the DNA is TGTGCCAGCTCACCCGGGACAGGGGGCACCGGGGAGCTGTTTTTT.

The CDR3 is CASSLDNEQFF. CDR3 nucleotide sequence: TGTGCCAGCAGCCTCGACAATGAGCAGTTCTTC. The rearrangement links TRBV7-9 to TRBJ2-1; no firm D call. Deletions cut 5 bases from V and 5 bases from J, with 4 bases between. The germline gives CDR1 SEHNR, CDR2 FQNEAQ (reference sequence). The CDR3 sequence is 11 residues long.